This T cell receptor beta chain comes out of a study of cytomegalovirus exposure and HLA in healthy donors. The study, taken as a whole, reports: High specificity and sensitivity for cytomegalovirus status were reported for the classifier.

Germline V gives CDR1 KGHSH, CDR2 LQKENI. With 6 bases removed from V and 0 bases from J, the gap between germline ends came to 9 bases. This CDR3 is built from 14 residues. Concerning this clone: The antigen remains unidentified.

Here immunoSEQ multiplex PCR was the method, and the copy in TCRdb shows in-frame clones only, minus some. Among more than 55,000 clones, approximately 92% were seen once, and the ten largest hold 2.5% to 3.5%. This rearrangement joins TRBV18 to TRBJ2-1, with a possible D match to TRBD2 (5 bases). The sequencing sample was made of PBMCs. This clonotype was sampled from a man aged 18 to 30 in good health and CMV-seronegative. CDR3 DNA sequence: TGTGCCAGCTCGAGGGATAACTCCTACAATGAGCAGTTCTTC. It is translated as CASSRDNSYNEQFF.